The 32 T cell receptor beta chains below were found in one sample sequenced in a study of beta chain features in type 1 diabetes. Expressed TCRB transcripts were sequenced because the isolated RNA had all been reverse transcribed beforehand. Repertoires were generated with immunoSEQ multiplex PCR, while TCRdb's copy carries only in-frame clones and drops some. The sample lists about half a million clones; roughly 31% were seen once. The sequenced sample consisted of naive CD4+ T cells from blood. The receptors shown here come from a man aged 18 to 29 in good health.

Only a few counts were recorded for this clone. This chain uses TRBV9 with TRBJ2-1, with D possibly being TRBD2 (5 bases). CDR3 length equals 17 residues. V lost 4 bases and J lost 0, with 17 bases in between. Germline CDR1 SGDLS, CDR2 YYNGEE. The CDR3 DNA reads TGTGCCAGCAGCCCCCGTGAGGAGCGGCCCTCCTACAATGAGCAGTTCTTC. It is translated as CASSPREERPSYNEQFF.

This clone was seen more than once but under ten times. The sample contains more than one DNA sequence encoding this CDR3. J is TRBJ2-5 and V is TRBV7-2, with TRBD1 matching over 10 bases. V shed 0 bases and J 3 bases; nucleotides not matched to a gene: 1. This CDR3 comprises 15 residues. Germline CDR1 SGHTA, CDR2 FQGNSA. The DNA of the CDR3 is TGTGCCAGCAGCTTAGCTGGGACAGGGGAAGAGACCCAGTACTTC. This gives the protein CASSLAGTGEETQYF.

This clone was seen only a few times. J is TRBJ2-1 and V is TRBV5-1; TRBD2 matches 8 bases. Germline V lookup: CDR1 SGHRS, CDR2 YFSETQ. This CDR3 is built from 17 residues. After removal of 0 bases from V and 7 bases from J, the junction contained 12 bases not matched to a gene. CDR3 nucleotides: TGCGCCAGCAGCTTGGGACCGGGACTAGGTCAATTTAATGAGCAGTTCTTC. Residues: CASSLGPGLGQFNEQFF. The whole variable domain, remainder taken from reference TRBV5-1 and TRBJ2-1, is KAGVTQTPRYLIKTRGQQVTLSCSPISGHRSVSWYQQTPGQGLQFLFEYFSETQRNKGNFPGRFSGRQFSNSRSEMNVSTLELGDSALYLCASSLGPGLGQFNEQFFGPGTRLTVL.

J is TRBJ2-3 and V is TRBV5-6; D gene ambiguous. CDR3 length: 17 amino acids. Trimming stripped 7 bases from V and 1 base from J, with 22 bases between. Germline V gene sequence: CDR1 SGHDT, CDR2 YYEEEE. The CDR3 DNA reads TGTGCCAGCGGACCCGAAGGTTGGCAGCCAGGCACAGATACGCAGTATTTT. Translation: CASGPEGWQPGTDTQYF.

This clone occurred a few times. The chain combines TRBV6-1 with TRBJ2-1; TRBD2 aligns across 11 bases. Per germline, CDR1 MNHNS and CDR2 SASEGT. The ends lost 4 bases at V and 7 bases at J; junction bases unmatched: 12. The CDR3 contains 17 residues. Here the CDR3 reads CASSVRGTSGFLNEQFF. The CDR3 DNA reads TGTGCCAGCAGTGTCCGCGGGACTAGCGGCTTCCTTAATGAGCAGTTCTTC.

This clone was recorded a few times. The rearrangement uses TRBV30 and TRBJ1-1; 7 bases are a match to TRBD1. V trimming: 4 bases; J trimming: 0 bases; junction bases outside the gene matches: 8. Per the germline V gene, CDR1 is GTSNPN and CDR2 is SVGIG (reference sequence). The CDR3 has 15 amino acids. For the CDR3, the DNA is TGTGCCTGGATGGATCGGGACAGAGTGAACACTGAAGCTTTCTTT. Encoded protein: CAWMDRDRVNTEAFF.

The CDR3 DNA sequence: TGTGCCAGCAGTCGCTCCCCCCGGGACATCCTGGCGGAGCTGTTTTTT. Translated: CASSRSPRDILAELFF. The chain employs TRBV27 and TRBJ2-2; TRBD1 is a possible D gene (6 bases). The CDR3 contains 16 residues. Per germline, CDR1 MNHEY and CDR2 SMNVEV (reference sequence). The V end lost 5 bases, the J end lost 10 bases, and 23 bases lay between the germline ends.

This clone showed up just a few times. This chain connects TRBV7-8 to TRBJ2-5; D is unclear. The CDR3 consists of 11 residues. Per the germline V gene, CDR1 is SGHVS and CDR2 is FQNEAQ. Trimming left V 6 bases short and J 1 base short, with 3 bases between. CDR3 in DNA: TGTGCCAGCAGGGCCCAAGAGACCCAGTACTTC. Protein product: CASRAQETQYF.

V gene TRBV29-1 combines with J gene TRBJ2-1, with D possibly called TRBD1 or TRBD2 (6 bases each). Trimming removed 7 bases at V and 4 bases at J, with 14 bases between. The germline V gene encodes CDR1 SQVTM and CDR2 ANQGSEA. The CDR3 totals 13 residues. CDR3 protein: CSGGGGGYNEQFF. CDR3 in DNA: TGCAGCGGTGGAGGAGGGGGTTACAATGAGCAGTTCTTC.

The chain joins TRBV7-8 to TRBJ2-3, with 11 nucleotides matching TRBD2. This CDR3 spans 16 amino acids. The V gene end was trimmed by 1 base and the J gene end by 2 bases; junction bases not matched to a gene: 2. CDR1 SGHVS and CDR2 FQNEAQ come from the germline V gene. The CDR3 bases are TGTGCCAGCAGCTTAGGACTAGCGGGACACACAGATACGCAGTATTTT. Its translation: CASSLGLAGHTDTQYF.

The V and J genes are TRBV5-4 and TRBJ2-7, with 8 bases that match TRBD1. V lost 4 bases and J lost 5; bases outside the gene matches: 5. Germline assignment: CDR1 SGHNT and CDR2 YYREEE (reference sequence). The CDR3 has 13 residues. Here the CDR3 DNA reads TGTGCCAGCAGCCGGACAGGGACCGACGAGCAGTACTTC. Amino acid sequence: CASSRTGTDEQYF.

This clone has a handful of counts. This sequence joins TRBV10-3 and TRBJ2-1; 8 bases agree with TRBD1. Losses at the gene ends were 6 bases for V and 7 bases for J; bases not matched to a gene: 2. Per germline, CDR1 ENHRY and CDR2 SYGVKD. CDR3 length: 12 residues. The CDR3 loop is CAIRGQDNEQFF. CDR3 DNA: TGTGCCATCAGGGGACAGGATAATGAGCAGTTCTTC.

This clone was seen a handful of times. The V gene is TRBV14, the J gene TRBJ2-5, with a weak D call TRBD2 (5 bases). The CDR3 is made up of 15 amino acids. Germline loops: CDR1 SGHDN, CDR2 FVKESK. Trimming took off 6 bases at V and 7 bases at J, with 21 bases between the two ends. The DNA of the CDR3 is TGTGCCAGCAGTCATAGCGCCTACTCCTTCGGGACCCAGTACTTC. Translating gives CASSHSAYSFGTQYF.

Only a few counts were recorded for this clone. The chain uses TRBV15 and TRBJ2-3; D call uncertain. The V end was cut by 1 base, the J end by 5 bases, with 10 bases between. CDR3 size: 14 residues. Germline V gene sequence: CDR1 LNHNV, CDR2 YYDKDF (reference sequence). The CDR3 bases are TGTGCCACCAGCAGAGGCGGTACGGTAGATACGCAGTATTTT. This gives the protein CATSRGGTVDTQYF.

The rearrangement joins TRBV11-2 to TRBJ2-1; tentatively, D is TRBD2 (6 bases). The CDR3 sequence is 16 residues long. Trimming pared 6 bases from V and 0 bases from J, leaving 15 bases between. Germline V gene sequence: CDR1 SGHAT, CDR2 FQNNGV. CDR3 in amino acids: CASSPGTQFSYNEQFF. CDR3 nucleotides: TGTGCCAGCAGTCCCGGGACTCAGTTCTCCTACAATGAGCAGTTCTTC.

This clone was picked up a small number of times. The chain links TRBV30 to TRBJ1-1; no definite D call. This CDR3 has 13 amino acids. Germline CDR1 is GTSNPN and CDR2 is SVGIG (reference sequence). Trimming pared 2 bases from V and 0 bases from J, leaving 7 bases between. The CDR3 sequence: CAWSSELNTEAFF. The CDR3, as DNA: TGTGCCTGGAGTTCTGAACTGAACACTGAAGCTTTCTTT.

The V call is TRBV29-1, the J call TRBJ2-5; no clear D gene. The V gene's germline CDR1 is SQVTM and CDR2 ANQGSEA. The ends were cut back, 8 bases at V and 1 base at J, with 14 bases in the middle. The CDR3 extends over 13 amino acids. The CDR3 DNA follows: TGCAGCTCTGACGCTAGTCCCCAAGAGACCCAGTACTTC. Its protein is CSSDASPQETQYF.

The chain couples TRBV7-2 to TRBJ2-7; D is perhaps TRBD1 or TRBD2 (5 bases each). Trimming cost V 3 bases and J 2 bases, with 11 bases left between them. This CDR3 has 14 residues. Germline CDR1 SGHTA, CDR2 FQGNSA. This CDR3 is CASSFRDGAYEQYF. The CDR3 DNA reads TGTGCCAGCAGCTTCCGGGACGGAGCCTACGAGCAGTACTTC.

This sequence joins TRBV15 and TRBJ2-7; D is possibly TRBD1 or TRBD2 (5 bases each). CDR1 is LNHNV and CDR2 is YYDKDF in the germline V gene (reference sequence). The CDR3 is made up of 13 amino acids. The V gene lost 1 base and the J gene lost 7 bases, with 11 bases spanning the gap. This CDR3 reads CATSRGGRSEQYF. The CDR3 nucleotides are TGTGCCACCAGCAGAGGGGGACGCTCGGAGCAGTACTTC.

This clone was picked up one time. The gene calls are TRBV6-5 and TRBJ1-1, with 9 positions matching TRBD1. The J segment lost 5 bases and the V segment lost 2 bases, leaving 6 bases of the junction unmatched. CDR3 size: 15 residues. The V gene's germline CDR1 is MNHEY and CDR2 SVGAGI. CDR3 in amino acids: CASSYTGTGRTEAFF. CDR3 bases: TGTGCCAGCAGTTACACTGGGACAGGGCGGACTGAAGCTTTCTTT.

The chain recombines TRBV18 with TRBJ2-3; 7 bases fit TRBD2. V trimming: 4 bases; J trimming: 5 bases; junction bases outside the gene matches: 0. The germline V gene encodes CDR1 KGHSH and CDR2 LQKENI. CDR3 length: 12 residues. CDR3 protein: CASSLAGDTQYF. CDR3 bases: TGTGCCAGCTCACTAGCGGGAGATACGCAGTATTTT.

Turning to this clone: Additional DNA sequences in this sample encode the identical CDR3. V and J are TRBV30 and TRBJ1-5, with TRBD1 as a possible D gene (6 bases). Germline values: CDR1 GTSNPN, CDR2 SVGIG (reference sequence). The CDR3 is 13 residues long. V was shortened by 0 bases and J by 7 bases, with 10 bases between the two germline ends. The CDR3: CAWSVQGNQPQHF. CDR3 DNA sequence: TGTGCCTGGAGTGTACAGGGTAACCAGCCCCAGCATTTT.

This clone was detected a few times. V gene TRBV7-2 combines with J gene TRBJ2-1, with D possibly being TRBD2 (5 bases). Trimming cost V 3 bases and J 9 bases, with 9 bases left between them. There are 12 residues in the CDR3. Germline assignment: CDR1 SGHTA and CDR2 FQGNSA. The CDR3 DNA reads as TGTGCCAGCAGCTTGCTAGCCTCTGAGCAGTTCTTC. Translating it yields CASSLLASEQFF.

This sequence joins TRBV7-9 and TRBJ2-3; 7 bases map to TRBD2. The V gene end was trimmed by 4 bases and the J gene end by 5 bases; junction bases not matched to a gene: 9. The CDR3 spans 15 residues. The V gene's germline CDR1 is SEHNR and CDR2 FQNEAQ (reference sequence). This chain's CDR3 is CASSSGTTSIDTQYF. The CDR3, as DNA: TGTGCCAGCAGCTCTGGGACTACCAGTATAGATACGCAGTATTTT.

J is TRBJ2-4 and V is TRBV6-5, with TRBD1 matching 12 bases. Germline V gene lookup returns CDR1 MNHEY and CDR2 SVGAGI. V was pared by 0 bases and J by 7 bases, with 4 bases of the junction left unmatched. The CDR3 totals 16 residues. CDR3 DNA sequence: TGTGCCAGCAGTTACTCCCCGGGACAGGGGGCGAACATTCAGTACTTC. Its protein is CASSYSPGQGANIQYF.

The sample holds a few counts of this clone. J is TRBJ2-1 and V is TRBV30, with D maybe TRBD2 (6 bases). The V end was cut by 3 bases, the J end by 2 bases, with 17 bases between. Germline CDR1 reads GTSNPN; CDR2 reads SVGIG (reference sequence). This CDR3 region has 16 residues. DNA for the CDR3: TGTGCCTGGAGCGGGAGAGGGCTAGGAACCTACAATGAGCAGTTCTTC. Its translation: CAWSGRGLGTYNEQFF.

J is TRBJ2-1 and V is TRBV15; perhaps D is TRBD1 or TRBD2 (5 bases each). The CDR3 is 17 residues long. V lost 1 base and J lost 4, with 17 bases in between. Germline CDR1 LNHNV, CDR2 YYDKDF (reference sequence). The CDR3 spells CATSRGEGSPPYNEQFF. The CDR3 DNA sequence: TGTGCCACCAGCAGAGGAGAGGGGAGTCCCCCTTACAATGAGCAGTTCTTC. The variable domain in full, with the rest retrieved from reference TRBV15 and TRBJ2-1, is DAMVIQNPRYQVTQFGKPVTLSCSQTLNHNVMYWYQQKSSQAPKLLFHYYDKDFNNEADTPDNFQSRRPNTSFCFLDIRSPGLGDTAMYLCATSRGEGSPPYNEQFFGPGTRLTVL.

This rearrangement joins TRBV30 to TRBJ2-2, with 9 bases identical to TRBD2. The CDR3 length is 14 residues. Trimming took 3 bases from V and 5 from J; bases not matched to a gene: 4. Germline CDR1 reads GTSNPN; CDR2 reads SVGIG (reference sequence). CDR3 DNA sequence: TGTGCCTGGAGGGCGGCGGGAGGGACCGGGGAGCTGTTTTTT. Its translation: CAWRAAGGTGELFF.

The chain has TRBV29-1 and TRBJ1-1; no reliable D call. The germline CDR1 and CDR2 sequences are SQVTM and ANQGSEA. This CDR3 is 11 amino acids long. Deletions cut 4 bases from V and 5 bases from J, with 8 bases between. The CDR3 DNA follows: TGCAGCGTTGGGGTACGGACTGAAGCTTTCTTT. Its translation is CSVGVRTEAFF.

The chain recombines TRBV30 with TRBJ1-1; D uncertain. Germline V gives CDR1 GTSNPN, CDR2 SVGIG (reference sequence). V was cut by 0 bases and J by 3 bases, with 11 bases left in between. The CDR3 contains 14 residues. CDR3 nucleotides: TGTGCCTGGAGTGTAAGGATGGGCGACACTGAAGCTTTCTTT. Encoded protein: CAWSVRMGDTEAFF.

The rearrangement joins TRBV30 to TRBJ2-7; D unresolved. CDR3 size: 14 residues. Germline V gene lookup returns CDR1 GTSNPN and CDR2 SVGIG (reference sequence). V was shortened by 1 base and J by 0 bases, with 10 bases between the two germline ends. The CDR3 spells CAWSGSASSYEQYF. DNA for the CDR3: TGTGCCTGGAGTGGAAGCGCGAGCTCCTACGAGCAGTACTTC.

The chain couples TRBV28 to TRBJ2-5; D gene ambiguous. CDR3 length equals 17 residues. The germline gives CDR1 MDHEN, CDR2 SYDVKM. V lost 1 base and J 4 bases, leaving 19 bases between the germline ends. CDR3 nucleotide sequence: TGTGCCAGCAGTTTATACCTAAGGGCTTCCTCTCGAGAGACCCAGTACTTC. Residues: CASSLYLRASSRETQYF.